This TCR beta chain was sequenced for a study of blood T cells in healthy people across ages. PCR was performed a second time for 7 to 11 cycles using a sample-barcoded 5' primer and a J-beta primer mix. A single record per CDR3 protein comes from TCRdb applying MiXCR to the 5' RACE reads. The sample holds approximately 1.5 million distinct CDR3 sequences, about 35% seen once. The junction had 7 bases not matched to a gene; V was cut back by 6 bases and J by 5 bases. CDR1 is MGHDK and CDR2 is SYGVNS in the germline V gene. The length of the CDR3 is 14 residues. The TCR comes from a woman aged 30 to 39 in good health. The rearrangement joins TRBV25-1 to TRBJ1-2; 9 nucleotides align to TRBD1. The sequenced material came from blood. The CDR3 sequence: CASRGDRVGYGYTF. In DNA form, the CDR3 reads TGTGCCAGCAGGGGGGACAGGGTTGGGTATGGCTACACCTTC.